Here is one T cell receptor (beta chain) with its context. Its antigen is not known. The record originates from a study of PD-1 blockade in classical Hodgkin lymphoma. Study results and limitations: A reduction in baseline TCR diversity was reportedly seen in newly diagnosed patients relative to healthy donors. Baseline diversity was lower in partial responders and progressors than complete responders. Significantly greater TCR diversity emerged by C4D1 in CD4+ cells but not CD8+ cells.

Documented time point: cycle 4 day 1 (C4D1), after 5 to 7 weeks of nivolumab. All trial patients relapsed after autologous stem cell transplantation. TCRdb keeps only in-frame clones here, not all; method: immunoSEQ multiplex PCR. The table records roughly 49,000 clones, around 89% of them present only once. The V and J ends lost 3 bases and 5 bases respectively, with 20 bases between them. Germline assignment: CDR1 MGHDK and CDR2 SYGVNS. This CDR3 is built from 16 residues. The sample in question was peripheral blood mononuclear cells (PBMCs), obtained before the fourth cycle of nivolumab. The sequence was obtained from a human donor with classical Hodgkin lymphoma. The V gene is TRBV25-1, the J gene TRBJ2-7, with D perhaps matching TRBD1 (5 bases). The CDR3 protein is CASSDSPGQSKHEQYF. For the CDR3, the DNA is TGTGCCAGCAGTGATTCTCCCGGACAATCGAAACACGAGCAGTACTTC.